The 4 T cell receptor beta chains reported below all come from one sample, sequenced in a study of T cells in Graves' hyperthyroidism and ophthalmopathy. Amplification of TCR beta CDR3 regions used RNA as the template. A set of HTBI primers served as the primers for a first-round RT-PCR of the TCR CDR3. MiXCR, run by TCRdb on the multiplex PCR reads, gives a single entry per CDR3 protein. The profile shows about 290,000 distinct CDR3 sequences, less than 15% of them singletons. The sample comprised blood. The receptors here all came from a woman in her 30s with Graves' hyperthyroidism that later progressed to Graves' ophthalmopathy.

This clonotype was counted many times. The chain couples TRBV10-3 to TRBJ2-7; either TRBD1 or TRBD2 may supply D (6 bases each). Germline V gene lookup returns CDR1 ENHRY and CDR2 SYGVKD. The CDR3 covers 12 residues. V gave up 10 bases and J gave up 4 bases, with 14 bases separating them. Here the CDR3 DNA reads TGTGCCACGGGGGCATTTGGGTACGAGCAGTACTTC. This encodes CATGAFGYEQYF.

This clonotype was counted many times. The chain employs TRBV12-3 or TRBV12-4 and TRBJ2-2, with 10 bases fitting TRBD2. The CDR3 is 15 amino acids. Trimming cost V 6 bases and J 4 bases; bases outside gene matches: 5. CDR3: CASSGLAVITGELFF. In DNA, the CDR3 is TGTGCCAGCAGCGGACTAGCGGTTATCACCGGGGAGCTGTTTTTT.

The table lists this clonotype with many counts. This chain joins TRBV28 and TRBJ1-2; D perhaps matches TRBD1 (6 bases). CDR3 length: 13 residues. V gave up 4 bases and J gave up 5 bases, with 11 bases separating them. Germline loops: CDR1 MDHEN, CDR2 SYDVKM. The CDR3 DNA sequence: TGTGCCAGCAGTTACGGGGGGCTTTATGGCTACACCTTC. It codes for CASSYGGLYGYTF.

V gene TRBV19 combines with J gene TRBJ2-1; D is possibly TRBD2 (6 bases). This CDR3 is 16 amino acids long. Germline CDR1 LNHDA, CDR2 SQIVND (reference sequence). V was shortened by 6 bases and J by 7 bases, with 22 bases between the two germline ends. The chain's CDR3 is CASRLSAFGGINEQFF. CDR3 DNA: TGTGCCAGTAGGCTCTCGGCTTTCGGAGGGATAAATGAGCAGTTCTTC.